Below are 28 T cell receptor beta chains sequenced from a single sample in a study of OX40 agonist ivuxolimab in advanced cancers. Profiled with immunoSEQ multiplex PCR; TCRdb holds only in-frame clones, not every one. The table lists some 76,000 clones, roughly 86% of them singletons. The input for sequencing was CD4+ or CD8+ T cells sorted from blood, taken in a trial of the OX40 agonist ivuxolimab. These receptors originate from an adult with an advanced solid tumor such as melanoma, head and neck, liver or kidney cancer.

Only one count was recorded for this clone. This CDR3 is also generated by other DNA sequences in the sample. V and J are TRBV7-2 and TRBJ2-7; no clear D gene. The V and J ends lost 0 bases and 3 bases respectively, with 3 bases between them. CDR1 is SGHTA, CDR2 FQGNSA, per germline. The CDR3 is 12 amino acids. In DNA, the CDR3 is TGTGCCAGCAGCTTAGCTTTCTACGAGCAGTACTTC. Its protein product is CASSLAFYEQYF.

The chain uses TRBV7-2 and TRBJ1-5, with 10 bases lining up with TRBD1. V was clipped by 8 bases and J by 5 bases; unmatched bases: 6. In germline, CDR1 is SGHTA, CDR2 FQGNSA. CDR3 size: 14 residues. CDR3 nucleotide sequence: TGTGCCAGCCAAGGACAGGGGGATCATCAGCCCCAGCATTTT. This translates into CASQGQGDHQPQHF.

The chain carries TRBV11-3 and TRBJ2-3; D remains ambiguous. V was trimmed by 6 bases and J by 6 bases, leaving 7 bases between them. This CDR3 has 11 amino acids. Germline V gene sequence: CDR1 SGHNT, CDR2 YENEEA. In nucleotides, the CDR3 is TGTGCCAGCAGTCTGGGGGATACGCAGTATTTT. Its protein product is CASSLGDTQYF.

Only a few counts were recorded for this clone. The rearrangement joins TRBV4-1 to TRBJ1-1, with D maybe TRBD1 (5 bases). Trimming took 4 bases from V and 2 from J, leaving 14 bases between them. The V gene's germline CDR1 is MGHRA and CDR2 YSYEKL. This CDR3 spans 15 amino acids. The CDR3 region has the DNA TGCGCCAGCAGCCGAAGCCAGGGTTTTAACACTGAAGCTTTCTTT. This translates into CASSRSQGFNTEAFF.

This chain joins TRBV9 and TRBJ2-3, with TRBD1 matching over 9 bases. Losses at the gene ends were 0 bases for V and 1 base for J; bases not matched to a gene: 6. The CDR3 length is 17 residues. Germline loops: CDR1 SGDLS, CDR2 YYNGEE. CDR3 sequence reads: CASSVDRTGVGTDTQYF. In DNA, the CDR3 is TGTGCCAGCAGCGTAGATCGGACAGGGGTGGGCACAGATACGCAGTATTTT. Using reference TRBV9 and TRBJ2-3 for the parts outside the CDR3, the full variable domain is DSGVTQTPKHLITATGQRVTLRCSPRSGDLSVYWYQQSLDQGLQFLIQYYNGEERAKGNILERFSAQQFPDLHSELNLSSLELGDSALYFCASSVDRTGVGTDTQYFGPGTRLTVL.

The chain has TRBV18 and TRBJ2-7, with 11 nucleotides matching TRBD1. Germline V gene lookup returns CDR1 KGHSH and CDR2 LQKENI. The CDR3 length is 14 residues. The V and J ends lost 3 bases and 6 bases, in that order; junction bases with no gene match: 4. The DNA for the CDR3 is TGTGCCAGCTCACCCCGGGACAGGGGGGCCGAGCAGTACTTC. Its translation is CASSPRDRGAEQYF.

This rearrangement joins TRBV5-6 to TRBJ1-1; D may be TRBD1 (6 bases). V was cut by 2 bases and J by 2 bases, with 13 bases left in between. The CDR3 loop spans 15 amino acids. Germline V gene sequence: CDR1 SGHDT, CDR2 YYEEEE. The CDR3 region is CASSFGDGGNTEAFF. CDR3 coding DNA: TGTGCCAGCAGCTTCGGGGACGGGGGCAACACTGAAGCTTTCTTT.

The J gene is TRBJ1-3, the V gene TRBV7-6; D is uncertain. Germline V gene sequence: CDR1 SGHVS, CDR2 FNYEAQ. Trimming shortened V by 5 bases and J by 0 bases, and 8 bases separated the two germline ends. This CDR3 comprises 14 residues. The CDR3 DNA reads TGTGCCAGCAGCCCTAATTACTCTGGAAACACCATATATTTT. This encodes CASSPNYSGNTIYF. The full variable domain, rest sourced from reference TRBV7-6 and TRBJ1-3, is GAGVSQSPRYKVTKRGQDVALRCDPISGHVSLYWYRQALGQGPEFLTYFNYEAQQDKSGLPNDRFSAERPEGSISTLTIQRTEQRDSAMYRCASSPNYSGNTIYFGEGSWLTVV.

The chain employs TRBV5-5 and TRBJ2-3, with 9 bases lining up with TRBD1. The junction had 5 bases not matched to a gene; V was cut back by 9 bases and J by 0 bases. This CDR3 has 14 amino acids. The V gene's germline CDR1 is SGHKS and CDR2 YYEKEE (reference sequence). The CDR3 spells CATGQGKSTDTQYF. The DNA of the CDR3 is TGTGCCACCGGACAGGGGAAAAGCACAGATACGCAGTATTTT.

This clone was seen more than once but under ten times. V and J are TRBV4-3 and TRBJ2-1, with 10 bases that match TRBD1. The CDR3 loop spans 21 amino acids. Germline V gene lookup returns CDR1 LGHNA and CDR2 YSLEER. V lost 0 bases, J lost 7 bases, and 21 bases stayed unmatched. The CDR3 sequence: CASSQEFLSRAWDRGRNEQFF. The CDR3 DNA follows: TGCGCCAGCAGCCAAGAATTTTTGTCTAGGGCTTGGGACAGGGGCAGGAATGAGCAGTTCTTC.

This chain uses TRBV7-2 with TRBJ1-3, with D possibly TRBD1 on 6 matching bases. The V gene's germline CDR1 is SGHTA and CDR2 FQGNSA. This CDR3 is 16 amino acids long. Trimming shortened V by 4 bases and J by 5 bases, and 18 bases separated the two germline ends. CDR3 amino acids: CASSSQGSRPRNTIYF. Written as DNA, the CDR3 is TGTGCCAGCAGCTCACAGGGAAGTCGGCCTCGAAACACCATATATTTT.

The CDR3 sequence is CATSRDRGFGYTF. DNA for the CDR3: TGTGCCACCAGCAGAGACAGGGGATTTGGCTACACCTTC. The chain recombines TRBV15 with TRBJ1-2; the D gene is possibly TRBD1 (6 bases). This CDR3 comprises 13 residues. Trimming cost V 0 bases and J 7 bases, with 9 bases left between them. Germline V gene sequence: CDR1 LNHNV, CDR2 YYDKDF (reference sequence).

This chain connects TRBV11-2 to TRBJ1-1, with D uncertain. Trimming shortened V by 2 bases and J by 1 base, and 5 bases separated the two germline ends. The V gene's germline CDR1 is SGHAT and CDR2 FQNNGV. This CDR3 has 13 residues. The CDR3 nucleotides are TGTGCCAGCAGCTTATCACAGAACACTGAAGCTTTCTTT. It codes for CASSLSQNTEAFF.

This chain uses TRBV28 with TRBJ1-2; D ambiguous. The V end was cut by 4 bases, the J end by 6 bases, with 6 bases between. CDR1 is MDHEN, CDR2 SYDVKM, per germline. This CDR3 has 11 residues. This CDR3 is CASSSSHGYTF. The CDR3 bases are TGTGCCAGCAGTTCCTCGCATGGCTACACCTTC.

The chain recombines TRBV2 with TRBJ2-6, with D possibly TRBD1 on 6 matching bases. The germline gives CDR1 SNHLY, CDR2 FYNNEI. Between the trimmed V and J ends, which lost 6 bases and 4 bases, there was a span of 16 bases. The CDR3 contains 16 residues. CDR3 nucleotides: TGTGCCAGCAGGAAGGACACAGGGTCCGGGGCCAACGTCCTGACTTTC. The encoded protein is CASRKDTGSGANVLTF.

J is TRBJ2-1 and V is TRBV7-3; TRBD2 matches at 8 bases. CDR1 is SGHTA and CDR2 is FQGTGA in the germline V gene. The V gene end was trimmed by 4 bases and the J gene end by 1 base; junction bases not matched to a gene: 3. The CDR3 is 15 residues long. The DNA for the CDR3 is TGTGCCAGCAGCTACACTAGCGGATCCTACAATGAGCAGTTCTTC. Its translation: CASSYTSGSYNEQFF.

The chain has TRBV11-3 and TRBJ2-1, with 9 nucleotides matching TRBD1. Trimming at V came to 4 bases and at J to 2 bases, leaving 3 bases not matched to a gene. Germline V lookup: CDR1 SGHNT, CDR2 YENEEA. The CDR3 runs 15 residues. The CDR3 protein is CASSSGQGPYNEQFF. CDR3 nucleotides: TGTGCCAGCAGCTCGGGACAGGGCCCCTACAATGAGCAGTTCTTC. The full variable domain, its missing parts supplied by reference TRBV11-3 and TRBJ2-1, is EAGVVQSPRYKIIEKKQPVAFWCNPISGHNTLYWYLQNLGQGPELLIRYENEEAVDDSQLPKDRFSAERLKGVDSTLKIQPAELGDSAVYLCASSSGQGPYNEQFFGPGTRLTVL.

The chain combines TRBV4-3 with TRBJ1-3, with D tentatively TRBD1 (5 bases). Trimming took off 0 bases at V and 4 bases at J, with 19 bases between the two ends. In germline, CDR1 is LGHNA, CDR2 YSLEER. This CDR3 spans 18 amino acids. The CDR3 DNA is TGCGCCAGCAGCCAAGATCAGTCCTCGGGCAGGGCCGGAAACACCATATATTTT. This encodes CASSQDQSSGRAGNTIYF.

This clone showed up just a few times. DNA for the CDR3: TGTGCCACAGGTCCCTGGGACCCAGGGAATGAGCAGTTCTTC. Its translation is CATGPWDPGNEQFF. The V and J genes are TRBV15 and TRBJ2-1; the D call may be TRBD1 or TRBD2 (5 bases each). CDR1 and CDR2 (germline): LNHNV, YYDKDF (reference sequence). V was shortened by 9 bases and J by 7 bases, with 19 bases between the two germline ends. This CDR3 is built from 14 residues.

This chain links TRBV6-6 with TRBJ1-2; 12 bases are shared with TRBD1. The CDR3 runs 14 residues. Germline assignment: CDR1 MNHNY and CDR2 SVGAGI (reference sequence). V shed 6 bases and J 6 bases; nucleotides not matched to a gene: 5. The CDR3 is CASSLGTGGHGYTF. The DNA for the CDR3 is TGTGCCAGCAGCCTCGGGACAGGGGGCCATGGCTACACCTTC.

V gene TRBV5-5 combines with J gene TRBJ2-1; no firm D call. This CDR3 contains 15 residues. The ends were cut back, 3 bases at V and 0 bases at J, with 10 bases in the middle. CDR1 is SGHKS, CDR2 YYEKEE, per germline (reference sequence). The CDR3 bases are TGTGCCAGCAGCTCCCAGAGGAGCTCCTACAATGAGCAGTTCTTC. As protein: CASSSQRSSYNEQFF.

This chain links TRBV7-2 with TRBJ2-3, with 9 nucleotides matching TRBD1. Germline V gene lookup returns CDR1 SGHTA and CDR2 FQGNSA. V shed 5 bases and J 2 bases; nucleotides not matched to a gene: 11. The CDR3 runs 17 residues. The CDR3 spells CASSPASWDRVTDTQYF. CDR3 bases: TGTGCCAGCAGCCCCGCTTCCTGGGACAGGGTCACAGATACGCAGTATTTT.

The CDR3 protein is CASSFSDSPLHF. For the CDR3, the DNA is TGTGCCAGCAGCTTTAGTGATTCACCCCTCCACTTT. The chain links TRBV11-2 to TRBJ1-6; unclear D gene. With 3 bases removed from V and 8 bases from J, the gap between germline ends came to 5 bases. Germline values: CDR1 SGHAT, CDR2 FQNNGV. The CDR3 covers 12 residues.

The chain recombines TRBV6-6 with TRBJ1-1; D call uncertain. Per the germline V gene, CDR1 is MNHNY and CDR2 is SVGAGI (reference sequence). Trimming removed 7 bases at V and 6 bases at J, with 15 bases between. CDR3 length: 13 amino acids. In nucleotides, the CDR3 is TGTGCCAGCACCCGTAGGGAGTTCGCTGAAGCTTTCTTT. Protein sequence: CASTRREFAEAFF.

This chain connects TRBV7-3 to TRBJ2-7; D is unclear. This CDR3 region has 14 residues. Germline V lookup: CDR1 SGHTA, CDR2 FQGTGA. Deletions cut 2 bases from V and 3 bases from J, with 11 bases between. The CDR3 bases are TGTGCCAGCAGCTTAGATTCGGCAGGCTACGAGCAGTACTTC. Translated: CASSLDSAGYEQYF.

This chain uses TRBV5-1 with TRBJ1-4, with TRBD1 identical over 9 bases. V trimming: 4 bases; J trimming: 2 bases; junction bases outside the gene matches: 6. The germline V gene has CDR1 SGHRS and CDR2 YFSETQ. The CDR3 totals 16 residues. The CDR3 sequence is CASSARDRDTNEKLFF. CDR3 sequence (DNA): TGCGCCAGCAGCGCCCGGGACAGGGATACTAATGAAAAACTGTTTTTT.

The rearrangement links TRBV5-1 to TRBJ1-1, with D tentatively TRBD1 (5 bases). The V gene lost 0 bases and the J gene lost 4 bases, with 7 bases spanning the gap. The CDR3 has 13 residues. Germline V gives CDR1 SGHRS, CDR2 YFSETQ. CDR3 in DNA: TGCGCCAGCAGCTTGGGGAGGGGCACTGAAGCTTTCTTT. As protein: CASSLGRGTEAFF.

This clone has just one count. This chain connects TRBV4-1 to TRBJ2-4; perhaps TRBD2 as D (6 bases). V gave up 1 base and J gave up 7 bases, with 17 bases separating them. CDR3 size: 16 residues. In germline, CDR1 is MGHRA, CDR2 YSYEKL. CDR3 region: CASSQVRGNVVNIQYF. The CDR3 region has the DNA TGCGCCAGCAGCCAAGTTCGGGGGAATGTTGTTAACATTCAGTACTTC.